The sequence of this T cell receptor (beta chain) was determined in a study of T cell repertoires in cytomegalovirus infection. Across the whole study: CMV infection together with matching HLA type was indicated by public TCR beta signatures.

On this clonotype itself: Its cognate antigen is unknown.

TCRdb reprocessed the reads via MiXCR and lists one record per CDR3 protein. The table has fewer than 85,000 distinct CDR3 sequences, approximately 43% seen once. The sequence was obtained from a human donor in good health (CMV status not recorded). Some clones in this sample may be carry-over from other donors' samples. The sample was CD8+ T cells from cultured PBMCs, taken from culture after CMV antigen stimulation.

The CDR3 region is CASRWTVMNTEAFF. The CDR3 bases are TGTGCCAGCAGGTGGACAGTCATGAACACTGAAGCTTTCTTT. This chain uses TRBV27 with TRBJ1-1, with a weak D call TRBD1 (6 bases). Trimming shortened V by 6 bases and J by 0 bases, and 11 bases separated the two germline ends. Germline values: CDR1 MNHEY, CDR2 SMNVEV (reference sequence). CDR3 length: 14 residues.